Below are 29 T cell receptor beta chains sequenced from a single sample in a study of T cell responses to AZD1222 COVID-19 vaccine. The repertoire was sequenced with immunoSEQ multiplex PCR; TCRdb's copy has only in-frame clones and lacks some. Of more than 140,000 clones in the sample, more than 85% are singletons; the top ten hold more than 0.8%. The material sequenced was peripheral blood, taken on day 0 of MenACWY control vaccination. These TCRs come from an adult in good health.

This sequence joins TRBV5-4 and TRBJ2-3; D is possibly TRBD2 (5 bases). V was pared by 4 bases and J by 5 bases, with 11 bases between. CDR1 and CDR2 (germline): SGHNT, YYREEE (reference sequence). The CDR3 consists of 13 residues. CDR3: CASSPRSGDTQYF. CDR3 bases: TGTGCCAGCAGCCCACGGAGCGGAGATACGCAGTATTTT.

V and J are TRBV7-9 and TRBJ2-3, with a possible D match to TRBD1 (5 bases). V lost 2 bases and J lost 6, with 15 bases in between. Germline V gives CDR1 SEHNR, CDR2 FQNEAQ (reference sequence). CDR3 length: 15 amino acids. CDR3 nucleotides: TGTGCCAGCAGCTTATCTACCGCCAGGGCCGATACGCAGTATTTT. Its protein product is CASSLSTARADTQYF.

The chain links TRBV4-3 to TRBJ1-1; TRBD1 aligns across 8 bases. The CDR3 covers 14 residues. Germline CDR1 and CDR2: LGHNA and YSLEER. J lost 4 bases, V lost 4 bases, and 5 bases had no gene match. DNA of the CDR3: TGCGCCAGCAGCCGCGACAGGGGAGGCACTGAAGCTTTCTTT. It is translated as CASSRDRGGTEAFF.

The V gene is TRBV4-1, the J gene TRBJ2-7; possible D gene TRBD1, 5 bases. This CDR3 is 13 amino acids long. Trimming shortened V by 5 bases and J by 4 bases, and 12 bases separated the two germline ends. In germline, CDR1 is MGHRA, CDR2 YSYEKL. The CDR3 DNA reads TGCGCCAGCAGCGAAAGTACAGGTTACGAGCAGTACTTC. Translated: CASSESTGYEQYF.

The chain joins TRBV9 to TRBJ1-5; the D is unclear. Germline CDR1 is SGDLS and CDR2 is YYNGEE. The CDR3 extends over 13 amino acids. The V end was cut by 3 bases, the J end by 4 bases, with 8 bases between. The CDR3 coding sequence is TGTGCCAGCAGCGCGGACGGAAATCAGCCCCAGCATTTT. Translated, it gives CASSADGNQPQHF.

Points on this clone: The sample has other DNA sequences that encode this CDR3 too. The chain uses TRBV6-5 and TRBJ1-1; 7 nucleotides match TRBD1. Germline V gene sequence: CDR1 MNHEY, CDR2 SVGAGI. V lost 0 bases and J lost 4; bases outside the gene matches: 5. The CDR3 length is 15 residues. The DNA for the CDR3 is TGTGCCAGCAGTTACTCAGGGGGCATCGGCACTGAAGCTTTCTTT. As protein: CASSYSGGIGTEAFF.

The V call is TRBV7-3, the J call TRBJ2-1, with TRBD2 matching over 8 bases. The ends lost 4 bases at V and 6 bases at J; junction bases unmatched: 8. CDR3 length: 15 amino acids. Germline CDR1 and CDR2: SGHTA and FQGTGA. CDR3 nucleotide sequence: TGTGCCAGCAGCTCGGCATGGGGGACTAGCAATGAGCAGTTCTTC. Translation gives CASSSAWGTSNEQFF.

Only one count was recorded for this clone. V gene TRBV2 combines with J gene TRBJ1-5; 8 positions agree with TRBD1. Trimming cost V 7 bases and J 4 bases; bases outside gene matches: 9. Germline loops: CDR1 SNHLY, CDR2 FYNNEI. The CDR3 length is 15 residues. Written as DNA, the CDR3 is TGTGCCAGCACACCGGACAGGGTGATGAATCAGCCCCAGCATTTT. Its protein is CASTPDRVMNQPQHF.

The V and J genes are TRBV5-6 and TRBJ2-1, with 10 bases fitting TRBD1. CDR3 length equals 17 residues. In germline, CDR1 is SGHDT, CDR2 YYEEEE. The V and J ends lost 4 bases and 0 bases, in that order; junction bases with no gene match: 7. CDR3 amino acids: CASSHGTGESSYNEQFF. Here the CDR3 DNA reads TGTGCCAGCAGCCATGGGACAGGGGAAAGCTCCTACAATGAGCAGTTCTTC. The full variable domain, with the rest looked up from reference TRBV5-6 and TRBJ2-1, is DAGVTQSPTHLIKTRGQQVTLRCSPKSGHDTVSWYQQALGQGPQFIFQYYEEEERQRGNFPDRFSGHQFPNYSSELNVNALLLGDSALYLCASSHGTGESSYNEQFFGPGTRLTVL.

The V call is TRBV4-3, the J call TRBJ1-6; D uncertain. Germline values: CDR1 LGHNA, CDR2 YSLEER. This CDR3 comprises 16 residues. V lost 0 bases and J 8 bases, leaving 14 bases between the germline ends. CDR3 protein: CASSQDPVLVDSPLHF. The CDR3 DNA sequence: TGCGCCAGCAGCCAAGATCCGGTCCTGGTCGATTCACCCCTCCACTTT.

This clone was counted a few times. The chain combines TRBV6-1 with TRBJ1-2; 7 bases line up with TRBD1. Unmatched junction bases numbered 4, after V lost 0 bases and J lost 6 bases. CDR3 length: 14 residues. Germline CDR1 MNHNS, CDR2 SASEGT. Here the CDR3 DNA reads TGTGCCAGCAGTGAAGCGCAGGGGGTGGATGGCTACACCTTC. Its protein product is CASSEAQGVDGYTF.

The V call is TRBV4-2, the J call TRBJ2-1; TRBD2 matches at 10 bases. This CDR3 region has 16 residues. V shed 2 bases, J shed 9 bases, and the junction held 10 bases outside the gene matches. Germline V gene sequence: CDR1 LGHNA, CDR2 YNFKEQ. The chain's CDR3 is CASSQRTSGREGEQFF. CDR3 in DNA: TGTGCCAGCAGCCAACGAACCAGCGGGAGGGAGGGTGAGCAGTTCTTC.

CDR3 coding DNA: TGTGCCAGCAGCCCTTTGGGGGACCCGACCACAGATACGCAGTATTTT. Translated, it gives CASSPLGDPTTDTQYF. The V gene is TRBV14, the J gene TRBJ2-3; D is tentatively TRBD1 or TRBD2 (5 bases each). The CDR3 loop spans 16 amino acids. Germline lookup yields CDR1 SGHDN and CDR2 FVKESK. V lost 4 bases to trimming and J lost 2 bases, with 16 bases between them.

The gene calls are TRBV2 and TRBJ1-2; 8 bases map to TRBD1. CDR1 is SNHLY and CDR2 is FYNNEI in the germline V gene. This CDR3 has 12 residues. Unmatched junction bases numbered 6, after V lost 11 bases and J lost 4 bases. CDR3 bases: TGTGCCGGGGGACAGGTACCCTATGGCTACACCTTC. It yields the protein CAGGQVPYGYTF.

The CDR3 protein is CASSDDGEKQYF. The CDR3 DNA reads TGTGCCAGCAGTGATGACGGCGAGAAGCAGTACTTC. This sequence joins TRBV2 and TRBJ2-7; D is unclear. V lost 3 bases and J 8 bases, leaving 11 bases between the germline ends. This CDR3 spans 12 amino acids. Germline loops: CDR1 SNHLY, CDR2 FYNNEI.

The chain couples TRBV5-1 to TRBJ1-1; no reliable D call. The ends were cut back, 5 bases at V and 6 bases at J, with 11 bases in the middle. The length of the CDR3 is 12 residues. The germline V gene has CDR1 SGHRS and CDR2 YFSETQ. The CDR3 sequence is CASRAEGPEAFF. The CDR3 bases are TGCGCCAGCAGGGCAGAAGGGCCTGAAGCTTTCTTT.

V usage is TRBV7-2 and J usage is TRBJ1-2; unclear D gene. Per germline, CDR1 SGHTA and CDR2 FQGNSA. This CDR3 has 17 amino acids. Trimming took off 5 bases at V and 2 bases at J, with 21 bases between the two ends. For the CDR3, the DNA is TGTGCCAGCAGCACTCCGGCAGACGTCTTTTTAAACTATGGCTACACCTTC. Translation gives CASSTPADVFLNYGYTF.

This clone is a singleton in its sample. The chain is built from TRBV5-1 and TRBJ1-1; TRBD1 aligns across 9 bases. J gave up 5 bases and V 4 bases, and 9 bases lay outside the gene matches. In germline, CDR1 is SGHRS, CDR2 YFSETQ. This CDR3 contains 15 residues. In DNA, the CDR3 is TGCGCCAGCAGCCCACGGACAGGGGAGGGAACTGAAGCTTTCTTT. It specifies CASSPRTGEGTEAFF. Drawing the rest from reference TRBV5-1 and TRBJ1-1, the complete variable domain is KAGVTQTPRYLIKTRGQQVTLSCSPISGHRSVSWYQQTPGQGLQFLFEYFSETQRNKGNFPGRFSGRQFSNSRSEMNVSTLELGDSALYLCASSPRTGEGTEAFFGQGTRLTVV.

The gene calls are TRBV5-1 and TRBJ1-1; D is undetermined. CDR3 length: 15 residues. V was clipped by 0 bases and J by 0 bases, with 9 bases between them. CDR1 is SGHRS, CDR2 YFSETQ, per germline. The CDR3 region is CASSLGAGMNTEAFF. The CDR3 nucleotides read TGCGCCAGCAGCTTGGGAGCGGGGATGAACACTGAAGCTTTCTTT.

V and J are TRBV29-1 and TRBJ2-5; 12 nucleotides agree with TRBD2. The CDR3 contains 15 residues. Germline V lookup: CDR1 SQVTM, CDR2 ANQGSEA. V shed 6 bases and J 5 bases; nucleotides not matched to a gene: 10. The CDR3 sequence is CSVTRLAGDRETQYF. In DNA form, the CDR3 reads TGCAGCGTAACGCGACTAGCGGGGGATCGGGAGACCCAGTACTTC.

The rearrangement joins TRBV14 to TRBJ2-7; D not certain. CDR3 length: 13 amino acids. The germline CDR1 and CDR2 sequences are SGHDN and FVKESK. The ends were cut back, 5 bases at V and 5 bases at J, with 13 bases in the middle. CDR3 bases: TGTGCCAGCAGCTCCGAGATGGCGGACGAGCAGTACTTC. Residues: CASSSEMADEQYF. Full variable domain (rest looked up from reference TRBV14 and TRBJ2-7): EAGVTQFPSHSVIEKGQTVTLRCDPISGHDNLYWYRRVMGKEIKFLLHFVKESKQDESGMPNNRFLAERTGGTYSTLKVQPAELEDSGVYFCASSSEMADEQYFGPGTRLTVT.

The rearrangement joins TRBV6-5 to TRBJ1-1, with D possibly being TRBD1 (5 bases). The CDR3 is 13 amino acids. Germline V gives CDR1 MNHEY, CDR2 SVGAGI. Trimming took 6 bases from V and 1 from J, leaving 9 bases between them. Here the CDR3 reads CASRKGQNTEAFF. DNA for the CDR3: TGTGCCAGCAGGAAGGGGCAGAACACTGAAGCTTTCTTT.

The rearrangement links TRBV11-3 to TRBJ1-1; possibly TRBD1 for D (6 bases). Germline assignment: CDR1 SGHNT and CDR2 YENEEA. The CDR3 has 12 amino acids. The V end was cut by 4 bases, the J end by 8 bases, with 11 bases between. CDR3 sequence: CASSSVTGEAFF. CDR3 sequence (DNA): TGTGCCAGCAGCTCGGTAACAGGGGAAGCTTTCTTT.

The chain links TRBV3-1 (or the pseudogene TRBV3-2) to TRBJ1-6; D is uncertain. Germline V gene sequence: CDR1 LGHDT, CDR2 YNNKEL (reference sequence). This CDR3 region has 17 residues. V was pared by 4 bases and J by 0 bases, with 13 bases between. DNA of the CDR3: TGTGCCAGCAGCCCAAAGTCCTTCAGCTCCTATAATTCACCCCTCCACTTT. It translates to CASSPKSFSSYNSPLHF.

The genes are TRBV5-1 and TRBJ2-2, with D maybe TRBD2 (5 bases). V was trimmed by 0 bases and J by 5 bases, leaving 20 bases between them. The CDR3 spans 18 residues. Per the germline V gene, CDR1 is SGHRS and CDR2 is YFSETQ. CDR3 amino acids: CASSLEPGAAPGTGELFF. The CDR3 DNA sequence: TGCGCCAGCAGCTTGGAACCTGGAGCGGCCCCTGGGACCGGGGAGCTGTTTTTT.

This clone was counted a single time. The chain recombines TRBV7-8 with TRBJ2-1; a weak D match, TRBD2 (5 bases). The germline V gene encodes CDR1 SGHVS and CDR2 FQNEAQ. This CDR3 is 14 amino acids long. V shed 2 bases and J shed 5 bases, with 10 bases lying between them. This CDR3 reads CASSLWPGNNEQFF. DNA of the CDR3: TGTGCCAGCAGCTTATGGCCGGGGAACAATGAGCAGTTCTTC.

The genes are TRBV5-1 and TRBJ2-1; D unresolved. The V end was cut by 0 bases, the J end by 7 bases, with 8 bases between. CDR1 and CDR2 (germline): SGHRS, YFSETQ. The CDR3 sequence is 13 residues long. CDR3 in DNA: TGCGCCAGCAGCTTGGTCGTAACTAATGAGCAGTTCTTC. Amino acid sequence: CASSLVVTNEQFF.

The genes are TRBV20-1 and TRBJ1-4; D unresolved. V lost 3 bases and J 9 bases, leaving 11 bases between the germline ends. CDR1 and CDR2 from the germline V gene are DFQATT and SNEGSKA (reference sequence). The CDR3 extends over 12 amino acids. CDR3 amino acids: CSASRNYQKLFF. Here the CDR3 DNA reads TGCAGTGCTAGTCGGAACTATCAAAAACTGTTTTTT.

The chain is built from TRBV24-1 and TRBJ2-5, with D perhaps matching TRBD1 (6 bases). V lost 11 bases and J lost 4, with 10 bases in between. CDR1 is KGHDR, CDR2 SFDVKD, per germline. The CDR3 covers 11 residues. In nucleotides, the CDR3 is TGTGCCATCGGGACATCAGAGACCCAGTACTTC. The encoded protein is CAIGTSETQYF.